This paragraph reports one T cell receptor (beta chain). In the study's own analysis: Quantification of nucleated cells was approximated via reference gene primer amplification. Produced via immunoSEQ multiplex PCR; TCRdb's table is partial and in-frame only. V, J and clone size are taken as reported in that table, and D and trimming were inferred from the DNA itself. Of about 210,000 clones in the sample, more than 70% are singletons; the top ten hold 9.5% to 15%. The data were taken from a study of blood T cell repertoires in COVID-19. At the level of the study: Researchers got acute and convalescent COVID-19 samples from the United States, Italy and Spain. The analysed material was cDNA or gDNA that came from T cells, B-cell-depleted T cells, or PBMCs.

This TCR came from a human donor in a cohort sampled during active COVID-19. The sequenced sample was peripheral blood.

This chain's CDR3 is CASSLLSGIGEQYF. The CDR3 DNA reads as TGTGCCAGCAGTTTATTATCAGGGATTGGCGAGCAGTACTTC. The V call is TRBV28, the J call TRBJ2-7, with D tentatively TRBD1 (5 bases). This CDR3 has 14 amino acids. Trimming removed 1 base from V and 6 bases from J, with 13 bases in between. Germline values: CDR1 MDHEN, CDR2 SYDVKM. Full variable domain (missing parts from reference TRBV28 and TRBJ2-7): DVKVTQSSRYLVKRTGEKVFLECVQDMDHENMFWYRQDPGLGLRLIYFSYDVKMKEKGDIPEGYSVSREKKERFSLILESASTNQTSMYLCASSLLSGIGEQYFGPGTRLTVT.